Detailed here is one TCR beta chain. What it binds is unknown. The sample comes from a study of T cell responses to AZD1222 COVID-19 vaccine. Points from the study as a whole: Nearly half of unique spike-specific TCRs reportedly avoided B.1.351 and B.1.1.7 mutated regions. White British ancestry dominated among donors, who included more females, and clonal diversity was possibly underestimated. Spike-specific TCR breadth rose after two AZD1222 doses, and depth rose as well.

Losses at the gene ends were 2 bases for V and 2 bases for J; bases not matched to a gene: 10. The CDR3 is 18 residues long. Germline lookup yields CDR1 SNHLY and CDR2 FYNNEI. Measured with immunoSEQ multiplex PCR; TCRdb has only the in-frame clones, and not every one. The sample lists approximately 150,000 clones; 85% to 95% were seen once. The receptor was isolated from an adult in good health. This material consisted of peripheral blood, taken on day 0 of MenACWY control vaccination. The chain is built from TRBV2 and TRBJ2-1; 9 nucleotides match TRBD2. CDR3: CASSEYPSGTTTYNEQFF. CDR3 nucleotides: TGTGCCAGCAGTGAATACCCTAGCGGGACGACGACCTACAATGAGCAGTTCTTC.